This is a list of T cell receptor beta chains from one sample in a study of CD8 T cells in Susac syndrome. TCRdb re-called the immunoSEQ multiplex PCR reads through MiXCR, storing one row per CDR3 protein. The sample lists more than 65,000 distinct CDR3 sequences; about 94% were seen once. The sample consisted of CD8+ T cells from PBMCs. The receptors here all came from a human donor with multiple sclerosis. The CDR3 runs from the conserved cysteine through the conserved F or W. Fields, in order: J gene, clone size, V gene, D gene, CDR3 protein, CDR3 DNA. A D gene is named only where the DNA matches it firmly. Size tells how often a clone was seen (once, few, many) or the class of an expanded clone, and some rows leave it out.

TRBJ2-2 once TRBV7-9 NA CASGDSLNTGELFF TGTGCCAGCGGGGACTCCCTGAACACCGGGGAGCTGTTTTTT
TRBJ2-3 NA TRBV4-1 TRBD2 CASSQGVGLAGVSDTQYF TGCGCCAGCAGCCAAGGGGTCGGACTAGCGGGAGTTTCAGATACGCAGTATTTT
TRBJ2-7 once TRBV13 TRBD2 CASQDSLLAASSYEQYF TGTGCCAGTCAAGATTCGTTACTAGCGGCCAGCTCCTACGAGCAGTACTTC
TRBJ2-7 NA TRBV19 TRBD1 CASSVGTGSSYEQYF TGTGCCAGTAGTGTGGGGACAGGGAGCTCCTACGAGCAGTACTTC
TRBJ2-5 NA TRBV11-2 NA CASSPGGARSGETQYF TGTGCCAGCAGCCCAGGGGGGGCGAGGAGCGGAGAGACCCAGTACTTC
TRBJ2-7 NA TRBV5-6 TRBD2 CASKEELAGDYEQYF TGTGCCAGCAAGGAAGAGCTAGCGGGGGACTACGAGCAGTACTTC
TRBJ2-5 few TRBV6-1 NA CASSPGPGETQYF TGTGCCAGCAGTCCGGGACCAGGGGAGACCCAGTACTTC
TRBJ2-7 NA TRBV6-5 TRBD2 CASSYSSGSDEQYF TGTGCCAGCAGTTACTCCAGCGGGAGCGACGAGCAGTACTTC
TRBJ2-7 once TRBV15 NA CATSRDGFGGYPGEQYF TGTGCCACCAGCAGAGATGGATTTGGAGGGTATCCGGGCGAGCAGTACTTC
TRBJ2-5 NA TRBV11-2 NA CASSTQSGTQYF TGTGCCAGCAGCACGCAGTCAGGTACCCAGTACTTC
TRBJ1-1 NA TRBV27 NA CASSSGRTEAFF TGTGCCAGCAGTTCGGGGAGGACTGAAGCTTTCTTT
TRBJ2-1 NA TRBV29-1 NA CSVRDLYNEQFF TGCAGCGTCCGGGACTTATACAATGAGCAGTTCTTC
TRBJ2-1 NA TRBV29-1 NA CSVEDLLSSYNEQFF TGCAGCGTTGAAGATCTACTCTCATCCTACAATGAGCAGTTCTTC
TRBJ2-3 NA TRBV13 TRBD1 CASSLPGQEGDTQYF TGTGCCAGCAGCTTACCAGGACAGGAAGGGGATACGCAGTATTTT
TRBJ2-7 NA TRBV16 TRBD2 CASSHPTSGGFEQYF TGTGCCAGCAGCCATCCCACTAGCGGGGGTTTCGAGCAGTACTTC
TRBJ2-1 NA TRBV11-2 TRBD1 CASSLRDRGHYEQFF TGTGCCAGCAGCCTCCGGGACAGGGGGCATTATGAGCAGTTCTTC
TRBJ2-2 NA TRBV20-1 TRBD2 CSARALAGDAGELFF TGCAGTGCTAGAGCTTTAGCGGGGGACGCCGGGGAGCTGTTTTTT
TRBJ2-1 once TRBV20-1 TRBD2 CSASGRARGNEQFF TGCAGTGCTAGCGGGAGGGCCCGGGGTAATGAGCAGTTCTTC
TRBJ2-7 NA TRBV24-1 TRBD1 CATSDGQGVEQYF TGTGCCACCAGTGATGGACAGGGGGTAGAGCAGTACTTC
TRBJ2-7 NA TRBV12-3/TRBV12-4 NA CASSFDPYEQYF TGTGCCAGCAGTTTTGACCCCTACGAGCAGTACTTC
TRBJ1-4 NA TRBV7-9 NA CASSSGTEEGKLFF TGTGCCAGCAGCTCGGGGACGGAGGAAGGAAAACTGTTTTTT
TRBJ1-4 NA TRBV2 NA CASSEGQVEKLFF TGTGCCAGCAGTGAGGGGCAGGTTGAAAAACTGTTTTTT
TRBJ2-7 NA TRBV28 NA CASSLVNYDYEQYF TGTGCCAGCAGTTTAGTCAACTATGACTACGAGCAGTACTTC
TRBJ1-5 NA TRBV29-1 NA CSVVEDSNQPQHF TGCAGCGTTGTTGAAGATAGCAATCAGCCCCAGCATTTT
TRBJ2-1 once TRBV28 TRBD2 CASSSPGGSNEQFF TGTGCCAGCAGTTCCCCGGGGGGAAGCAATGAGCAGTTCTTC
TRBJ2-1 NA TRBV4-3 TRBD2 CASQRWTGGLDEQFF TGCGCCAGCCAGAGGTGGACGGGGGGGCTGGATGAGCAGTTCTTC
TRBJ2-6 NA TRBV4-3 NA CASSQEGGISGANVLTF TGCGCCAGCAGCCAAGAGGGAGGAATCTCTGGGGCCAACGTCCTGACTTTC
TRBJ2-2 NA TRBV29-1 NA CSVEGGNTGELFF TGCAGCGTTGAGGGGGGCAACACCGGGGAGCTGTTTTTT
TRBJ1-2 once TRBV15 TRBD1 CATSRGTGYGYTF TGTGCCACCAGCAGAGGGACAGGTTATGGCTACACCTTC
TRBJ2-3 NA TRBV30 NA CAWKTAGDTQYF TGTGCCTGGAAGACAGCCGGAGATACGCAGTATTTT
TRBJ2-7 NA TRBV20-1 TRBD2 CSAALAGETYEQYF TGCAGTGCTGCCCTAGCGGGGGAGACCTACGAGCAGTACTTC
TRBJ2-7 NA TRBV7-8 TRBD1 CASSLVAPGEYVDRPPSYEQYF TGTGCCAGCAGCTTGGTAGCGCCAGGGGAGTATGTGGACAGGCCCCCCTCCTACGAGCAGTACTTC
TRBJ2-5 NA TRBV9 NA CASSVGTDVKETQYF TGTGCCAGCAGCGTGGGGACCGACGTAAAAGAGACCCAGTACTTC
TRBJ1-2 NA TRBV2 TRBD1 CASSADREWGYTF TGTGCCAGCAGCGCTGACAGGGAATGGGGCTACACCTTC
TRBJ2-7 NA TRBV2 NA CASSEGYRNYYEQYF TGTGCCAGCAGTGAAGGGTACAGGAACTACTACGAGCAGTACTTC
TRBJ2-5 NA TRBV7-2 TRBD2 CASSLESSGVLETQYF TGTGCCAGCAGCTTAGAGTCGAGCGGGGTATTGGAGACCCAGTACTTC
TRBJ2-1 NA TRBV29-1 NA CSVLNNEQFF TGCAGCGTTTTGAACAATGAGCAGTTCTTC
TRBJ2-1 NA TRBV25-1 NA CASSLLSGGSSYNEQFF TGTGCCAGCAGTCTATTATCTGGGGGGAGCTCCTACAATGAGCAGTTCTTC
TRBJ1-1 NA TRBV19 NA CASSISVNTEAFF TGTGCCAGTAGTATTTCGGTGAACACTGAAGCTTTCTTT
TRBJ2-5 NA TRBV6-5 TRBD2 CASSYSGLALQETQYF TGTGCCAGCAGTTACTCCGGACTAGCTCTCCAAGAGACCCAGTACTTC
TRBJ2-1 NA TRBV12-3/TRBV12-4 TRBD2 CASSGTSLSSYNEQFF TGTGCCAGCAGCGGGACTAGCCTTAGCTCCTACAATGAGCAGTTCTTC
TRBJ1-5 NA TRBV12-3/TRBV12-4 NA CASSFRRISNQPQHF TGTGCCAGCAGTTTCCGACGGATTAGCAATCAGCCCCAGCATTTT
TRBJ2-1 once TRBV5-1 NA CASSSVPNNEQFF TGCGCCAGCAGCTCAGTCCCCAACAATGAGCAGTTCTTC
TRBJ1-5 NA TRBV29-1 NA CSVEEEGVGNQPQHF TGCAGCGTTGAAGAGGAGGGAGTAGGCAATCAGCCCCAGCATTTT
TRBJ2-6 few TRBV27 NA CASSVGANVLTF TGTGCCAGCAGTGTTGGGGCCAACGTCCTGACTTTC
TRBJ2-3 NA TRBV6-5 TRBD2 CASSYSVAGETTDTQYF TGTGCCAGCAGTTACTCAGTAGCGGGGGAGACCACAGATACGCAGTATTTT
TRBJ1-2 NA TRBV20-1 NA CSAREIVPGGYTF TGCAGTGCTAGAGAAATCGTACCGGGAGGCTACACCTTC
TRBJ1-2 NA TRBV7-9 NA CASSLFVDGYTF TGTGCCAGCAGCTTATTTGTGGATGGCTACACCTTC
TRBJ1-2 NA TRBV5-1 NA CASSLFDTNYGYTF TGCGCCAGCAGCTTATTTGACACCAACTATGGCTACACCTTC
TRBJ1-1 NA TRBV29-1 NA CSVTNTEAFF TGCAGCGTTACGAACACTGAAGCTTTCTTT
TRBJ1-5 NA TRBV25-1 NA CASSEHGFGQPQHF TGTGCCAGCAGTGAACATGGATTTGGTCAGCCCCAGCATTTT